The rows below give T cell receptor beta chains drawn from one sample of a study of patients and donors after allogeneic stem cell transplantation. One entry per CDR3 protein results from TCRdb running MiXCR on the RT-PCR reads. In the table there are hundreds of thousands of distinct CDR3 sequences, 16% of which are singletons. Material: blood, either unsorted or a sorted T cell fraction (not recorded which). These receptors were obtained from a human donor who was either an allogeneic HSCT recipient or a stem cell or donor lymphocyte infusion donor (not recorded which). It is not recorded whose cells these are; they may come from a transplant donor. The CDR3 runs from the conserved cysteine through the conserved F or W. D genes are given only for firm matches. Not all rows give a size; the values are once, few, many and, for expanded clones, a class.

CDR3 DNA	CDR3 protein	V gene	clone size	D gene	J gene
TGTGCCAGCAGCTCCGGTTGGGGGAACACCGGGGAGCTGTTTTTT	CASSSGWGNTGELFF	TRBV5-6	few	-	TRBJ2-2
TGCGCCAGCAGCCCGACAGGGTTCGGCTATGGCTACACCTTC	CASSPTGFGYGYTF	TRBV5-1	few	TRBD1	TRBJ1-2
TGTGCCAGCAGCCAAGATCACCAGGGGAGCTCCTACAATGAGCAGTTCTTC	CASSQDHQGSSYNEQFF	TRBV3-1	-	-	TRBJ2-1
TGTGCCAGCAGCCCACGGACAGGGAGAAATGAAAAACTGTTTTTT	CASSPRTGRNEKLFF	TRBV7-2	many	TRBD1	TRBJ1-4
TGTGCCAGCCAGCGAGGGACAGTGACCTACGAGCAGTACTTC	CASQRGTVTYEQYF	TRBV2	few	TRBD1	TRBJ2-7
TGTGCCAGCAGTTCCCCGACAGGGAGGGGCACTGAAGCTTTCTTT	CASSSPTGRGTEAFF	TRBV28	-	TRBD1	TRBJ1-1
TGTGCCAGCCCTCGGTCCCCGCACCGGGACAGGGCCTACGAGCAGTACTTC	CASPRSPHRDRAYEQYF	TRBV6-2/TRBV6-3	once	TRBD1	TRBJ2-7
TGTGCCAGTAGTGTTTACGGTAGCGGGAGTCCCTACGAGCAGTACTTC	CASSVYGSGSPYEQYF	TRBV19	-	TRBD2	TRBJ2-7
TGTGCCTTGTTGGGGCGGGGGATCACCTACGAGCAGTACTTC	CALLGRGITYEQYF	TRBV30	-	TRBD2	TRBJ2-7
TGTGCCAGCAGAAACAGGGGGGGAACCGGGGAGCTGTTTTTT	CASRNRGGTGELFF	TRBV6-1	few	-	TRBJ2-2
TGTGCCACCAGTGACAGACCCTTGTCAGATACGCAGTATTTT	CATSDRPLSDTQYF	TRBV24-1	few	-	TRBJ2-3
TGTGCCAGCAGTCTACATGGACAGGGGAACACTGAAGCTTTCTTT	CASSLHGQGNTEAFF	TRBV3-1	-	TRBD1	TRBJ1-1
TGTGCCAGTAGTCGAAGATGGGGCGTAGAGACCCAGTACTTC	CASSRRWGVETQYF	TRBV19	few	-	TRBJ2-5
TGTGCCAGCAGTTTTCGACCGAGGGGGGTCTATGGCTACACCTTC	CASSFRPRGVYGYTF	TRBV12-3/TRBV12-4	few	-	TRBJ1-2
TGTGCCACCAGTGATCAGGGACTCTACAATGAGCAGTTCTTC	CATSDQGLYNEQFF	TRBV24-1	few	-	TRBJ2-1
TGTGCCAGCAGCCAAGTGAGGGGTGGCGGGGCGCACTACGAGCAGTACTTC	CASSQVRGGGAHYEQYF	TRBV4-2	-	-	TRBJ2-7
TGTGCCAGCAGTTTAGCGCTATTAGCGGGAGGGCCCTTTGAGCAGTTCTTC	CASSLALLAGGPFEQFF	TRBV12-3/TRBV12-4	-	TRBD2	TRBJ2-1
TGTGCCAGCAGCCTCTATGGGGGGTTTGGGGAAAAACTGTTTTTT	CASSLYGGFGEKLFF	TRBV7-2	-	-	TRBJ1-4
TGTGCCACCAGTTGGTTCATCGGGGGCACGTATGAGCAGTTCTTC	CATSWFIGGTYEQFF	TRBV24-1	few	-	TRBJ2-1
TGTGCCAGCAGTTTAGCGCCTCCCTCTGGAAACACCATATATTTT	CASSLAPPSGNTIYF	TRBV12-3/TRBV12-4	few	-	TRBJ1-3
TGTGCCAGCAGAAGAGGGGGTTTGCCCTACGAGCAGTACTTC	CASRRGGLPYEQYF	TRBV27	-	-	TRBJ2-7
TGTGCCAGCTCACCGGGGTTCAATTCACCCCTCCACTTT	CASSPGFNSPLHF	TRBV18	few	-	TRBJ1-6
TGTGCCAGCAGCCCCTCCACGCGATATGTGGGGGCGAACACCGGGGAGCTGTTTTTT	CASSPSTRYVGANTGELFF	TRBV3-1	-	-	TRBJ2-2
TGTGCTAGTGGTTTGATAGGGGGCGGGATGAGCTCCTACAATGAGCAGTTCTTC	CASGLIGGGMSSYNEQFF	TRBV12-5	-	-	TRBJ2-1
TGCAGTGTCACACTCCCAACCGGGACAGGCGGAAATTCACCCCTCCACTTT	CSVTLPTGTGGNSPLHF	TRBV20-1	-	TRBD1	TRBJ1-6
TGCGCCAGCAGCCAGCCCGGGACCGAACATTACAATGAGCAGTTCTTC	CASSQPGTEHYNEQFF	TRBV4-1	many	-	TRBJ2-1
TGTGCCAGCAATCGGGACAGAAAGACTGAAGCTTTCTTT	CASNRDRKTEAFF	TRBV2	-	TRBD1	TRBJ1-1
TGTGCCAGCAGGCCCCCGGGACAGAACTATGGCTACACCTTC	CASRPPGQNYGYTF	TRBV6-1	-	TRBD1	TRBJ1-2
TGCGCCAGCAGGTTCAGGACCCTAATTACGAACACCGGGGAGCTGTTTTTT	CASRFRTLITNTGELFF	TRBV5-1	few	-	TRBJ2-2
TGCAGCGTTGAAAGGCTTACAGGGGGCGCGGGCGGCTACACCTTC	CSVERLTGGAGGYTF	TRBV29-1	few	TRBD1	TRBJ1-2
TGTGCCAGCAGTCCACGGCGGGCCTCCTACAATGAGCAGTTCTTC	CASSPRRASYNEQFF	TRBV27	-	-	TRBJ2-1
TGCAGTGCGATGTATGAAGTAGGGGTGGGTGAGACCCAGTACTTC	CSAMYEVGVGETQYF	TRBV20-1	-	-	TRBJ2-5
TGTGCCAGCAGTGGATATAGCGGAGATGAGCAGTTCTTC	CASSGYSGDEQFF	TRBV25-1	many	-	TRBJ2-1
TGTGCCAGCAGCCCCCCTGGACTACCCTACGAGCAGTACTTC	CASSPPGLPYEQYF	TRBV13	-	-	TRBJ2-7
TGTGCCAGCAGCGAAATGGGCAGGGGGAGGTTGAGCTCCTACAATGAGCAGTTCTTC	CASSEMGRGRLSSYNEQFF	TRBV7-4	-	-	TRBJ2-1
TGTGCCAGCAGCCGTAGCGGGGGGGCAGAGACCCAGTACTTC	CASSRSGGAETQYF	TRBV3-1	-	TRBD2	TRBJ2-5
TGTGCCAGCAGCTACGCCGAAGGGCCCAGGGGCACAGATACGCAGTATTTT	CASSYAEGPRGTDTQYF	TRBV7-9	few	-	TRBJ2-3
TGTGCCAGCAGCCGGACTCAAGGGGGAGCGAACACTGAAGCTTTCTTT	CASSRTQGGANTEAFF	TRBV3-1	-	-	TRBJ1-1
TGTGCCACCAGTGGACAGGGGATTCTGAACACTGAAGCTTTCTTT	CATSGQGILNTEAFF	TRBV15	-	TRBD1	TRBJ1-1
TGTGCCAGCCAGCGGGGGTATAATTCACCCCTCCACTTT	CASQRGYNSPLHF	TRBV19	few	-	TRBJ1-6
TGTGCCAGTAGTGTCGACCGGGACGTGGACAATGAGCAGTTCTTC	CASSVDRDVDNEQFF	TRBV19	-	-	TRBJ2-1
TGTGCCAGCAGTTACTCGACGAGAGGGTTCAACACTGAAGCTTTCTTT	CASSYSTRGFNTEAFF	TRBV6-5	-	-	TRBJ1-1
TGTGCCAGCAGCCCCATTGCCCTCACAGGAGGCCTATACTTAGAGCAGTTCTTC	CASSPIALTGGLYLEQFF	TRBV12-3/TRBV12-4	few	-	TRBJ2-1
TGCGCCAGCAGTCAATCTTCTAGCGGGACCTACGAGCAGTACTTC	CASSQSSSGTYEQYF	TRBV23-1	-	TRBD2	TRBJ2-7
TGTGCCAGCAGCCACGGGGGGGCTGGGAATGAAAAACTGTTTTTT	CASSHGGAGNEKLFF	TRBV13	-	-	TRBJ1-4
TGCAGTGCTAGAGATCCTGGCATTAGCTCCTACAATGAGCAGTTCTTC	CSARDPGISSYNEQFF	TRBV20-1	-	-	TRBJ2-1
TGTGCCAGCAGTCTGGGCCCGGGGACGGTCGCCTACAATGAGCAGTTCTTC	CASSLGPGTVAYNEQFF	TRBV27	few	-	TRBJ2-1
TGTGCCAGCAGTCAGGGACAGTCGAGAAACACCATATATTTT	CASSQGQSRNTIYF	TRBV2	few	TRBD1	TRBJ1-3
TGTGCCAGCAGCTTTCTGGCAGGGGAGAACACCGGGGAGCTGTTTTTT	CASSFLAGENTGELFF	TRBV7-6	-	-	TRBJ2-2
TGCAGTGCTGCCAGGACTATCCGAGAGACCCAGTACTTC	CSAARTIRETQYF	TRBV20-1	-	-	TRBJ2-5
TGTGCCAGCAGTTACCGGGGACAGGGCAGCTCCTATAATTCACCCCTCCACTTT	CASSYRGQGSSYNSPLHF	TRBV6-5	few	TRBD1	TRBJ1-6
TGTGCCAGCAGTTTTGGACTCGGCACAGATACGCAGTATTTT	CASSFGLGTDTQYF	TRBV27	few	-	TRBJ2-3
TGTGCCAGCCAAAGACAGGGAAGGGAGACCCAGTACTTC	CASQRQGRETQYF	TRBV5-6	few	TRBD1	TRBJ2-5
TGTGCCAGCAGCCCCGGGACTAGCGAGGTCGAGTTCTTC	CASSPGTSEVEFF	TRBV7-2	-	TRBD2	TRBJ2-1
TGTGCCAGCAGCGTAGATGCTAGGACCGGGGAGCTGTTTTTT	CASSVDARTGELFF	TRBV9	-	-	TRBJ2-2
TGTGCCTGGAGTGTACCTGGGCTTGGGGCCAACGTCCTGACTTTC	CAWSVPGLGANVLTF	TRBV30	-	-	TRBJ2-6
TGTGCCAGCAGCCCCTTGATGGGACAGCCCCAGCATTTT	CASSPLMGQPQHF	TRBV7-6	-	-	TRBJ1-5
TGCGCCAGCATTCCTAGCGGGGGAGAGACCCAGTACTTC	CASIPSGGETQYF	TRBV10-2	few	TRBD2	TRBJ2-5
TGTGCCACCACCCCCTGCAATGAGCAGTTCTTC	CATTPCNEQFF	TRBV24-1	few	-	TRBJ2-1
TGTGCCAGCAGCCCAGTCACCACAGATACGCAGTATTTT	CASSPVTTDTQYF	TRBV11-2	few	-	TRBJ2-3